This entry is about one T cell receptor (beta chain). Its antigen is unknown. Some clones are missing from TCRdb's copy, which holds only in-frame ones; the method was immunoSEQ multiplex PCR. The sample has about 19,000 clones, roughly 81% seen once. This entry is derived from a study of T cell responses to AZD1222 COVID-19 vaccine. Overall study findings and caveats: Baseline testing showed seropositivity in only a handful of AZD1222 recipients.

The CDR3 consists of 14 residues. Germline lookup yields CDR1 MNHEY and CDR2 SMNVEV (reference sequence). The junction had 4 bases not matched to a gene; V was cut back by 5 bases and J by 8 bases. This TCR was sampled from an adult who received the AZD1222 COVID-19 vaccine. Specimen: peripheral blood, collected 28 days after the second AZD1222 dose. The chain couples TRBV27 to TRBJ2-1; 12 nucleotides match TRBD2. The CDR3 region has the DNA TGTGCCAGCAGTCCTAGCGGGAGGGTGGATGAGCAGTTCTTC. It is translated as CASSPSGRVDEQFF.